This T cell receptor beta chain was recorded in a study of blood T cell repertoires in COVID-19 (TCRdb year 2020). For the study in its entirety: Collaborator samples came from the United States, Italy and Spain and covered acute and convalescent phases of COVID-19. The material from the prospective study consisted of cDNA or gDNA derived from T cells, B-cell-depleted T cells, or PBMCs. HLA class I and class II types, where available, came from metadata supplied by the sample provider rather than from assay-based typing. A de-identified subject ID, COVID-19 status, age in years and sex were almost always included in the sample metadata. Deeply sampled blood TCRbeta repertoires from subjects exposed to, actively infected with, or recovered from COVID-19 were included in the dataset. Samples were obtained from the ongoing ImmuneRACE study (first 160 participants) and from approximately 1,200 subjects provided by 6 global collaborators. The repertoires were released in a freely available public database intended as a resource for research on the immune response to SARS-CoV-2. Overall study results and their limits: The amount of clinical and demographic metadata varied by source and participant and was provided uncurated.

The V end loses 6 bases and the J end loses 4 bases, and a stretch of 15 bases separates them. The CDR3 has 13 amino acids, counting the end cysteine and phenylalanine. The read is trimmed to its CDR3 DNA, 39 bases read in frame from base 1. The germline V gene sets CDR1 to SQVTM and CDR2 to ANQGSEA. There are a few counts of this clone. Its antigen is unknown. Within one base of it there is no much larger clone, and no base qualities were kept. In the prospective study, participants were roughly 18 to 89 years old, resided in about 25 geographic areas of the United States, and were enrolled through a virtual design. To assign participants to cohorts, the prospective study relied on clinical history that participants themselves reported in a screening survey and a study questionnaire. Recovered participants in ImmuneRACE Cohort 3 were defined as having two consecutive negative NP/OP PCR tests, clearance from a healthcare professional, or resolution of symptoms. Each participant in the prospective study had whole blood, serum and a nasopharyngeal or oropharyngeal swab collected by mobile phlebotomists. Prospective study participants could optionally give additional blood draws and questionnaires over an approximately 2-month period. Blood samples from the prospective study were shipped frozen or at room temperature prior to DNA extraction.

TCRbeta CDR3 regions were amplified from genomic DNA by means of the immunoSEQ Assay, a bias-controlled multiplex PCR. From the authors' description of their analysis: The number of nucleated cells in each sample was estimated from the amplification of reference gene primers within the assay. To quantify the absolute abundance of each unique TCRbeta CDR3 rearrangement, sequence reads were collapsed and filtered. Productive Simpson clonality was computed per sample as the square root of Simpson's diversity index over productive rearrangements. Here the immuneACCESS table is served through TCRdb, limited to in-frame sequences with V and J called. Missing clones are a known gap in these copies; in checked studies unresolved V genes cover under half, and the rest lacks a known reason. The DNA gave D and trimming, while V, J and clone size come from that table. For this sample the table gives approximately 270,000 clones, of which 75% to 90% were detected only once. 4.3% of the sample is in the top ten clones.

This clonotype originated in a young woman who had recovered from COVID-19. Input material: PBMCs or T cells enriched from blood (not recorded which). The rearrangement joined TRBV29-1 to TRBJ1-1; the D gene is unclear. The bases are TGCAGCGTCAAATCCGCAGGTAGCACTGAAGCTTTCTTT. Translated, it reads CSVKSAGSTEAFF.